The 21 T cell receptor beta chains presented below share a single source sample, sequenced in a study of regulatory T cells in long-lasting Graves disease. The time point here: persistent/refractory GD, antithyroid drugs over 5 years with positive TRAb. RNA extracted from PBMCs served as the sequencing template. With iRepertoire HTBI primers and Arm-PCR of CDR3 regions, TCR beta libraries were built. TCRdb fed the multiplex PCR reads into MiXCR, producing one record per CDR3 protein. The sample holds under 450,000 distinct CDR3 sequences; more than 20% are singletons and the top ten take around 30%. The sample here was peripheral blood mononuclear cells (PBMCs), taken when the disease was refractory, from a patient treated with antithyroid drugs. Receptors originate from a woman in her thirties or forties with Graves disease.

This clonotype was seen at least ten times. The chain employs TRBV6-1 and TRBJ2-7; maybe TRBD2 (6 bases). The V gene's germline CDR1 is MNHNS and CDR2 SASEGT. The V end lost 8 bases, the J end lost 2 bases, and 16 bases lay between the germline ends. CDR3 length: 14 residues. The CDR3 loop is CASGPGLTPYEQYF. Here the CDR3 DNA reads TGTGCCAGCGGACCGGGACTCACCCCCTACGAGCAGTACTTC.

The sample holds many counts of this clonotype. The chain employs TRBV12-3 or TRBV12-4 and TRBJ2-5; D is uncertain. The V gene lost 3 bases and the J gene lost 1 base, with 12 bases spanning the gap. This CDR3 region has 15 residues. The CDR3 DNA reads as TGTGCCAGCAGTTTGAGGATGCCTCCCCAAGAGACCCAGTACTTC. Protein: CASSLRMPPQETQYF.

This clonotype was recorded a few times. V usage is TRBV15 and J usage is TRBJ1-6; D remains unclear. V gave up 0 bases and J gave up 8 bases, with 11 bases separating them. The V gene's germline CDR1 is LNHNV and CDR2 YYDKDF (reference sequence). CDR3 length: 15 residues. Written as DNA, the CDR3 is TGTGCCACCAGCAGAGAGGATAGGGAACATTCACCCCTCCACTTT. Its translation: CATSREDREHSPLHF.

The chain is built from TRBV14 and TRBJ2-5, with 7 bases matching TRBD1. V gave up 0 bases and J gave up 5 bases; unmatched junction bases: 6. Germline assignment: CDR1 SGHDN and CDR2 FVKESK. This CDR3 is 15 amino acids long. CDR3 nucleotides: TGTGCCAGCAGCCAAGAGAGGGGGCGCGAGGAGACCCAGTACTTC. Amino acid sequence: CASSQERGREETQYF.

This clonotype was detected once. The V and J genes are TRBV7-9 and TRBJ1-1; D is ambiguous. The CDR3 covers 13 residues. Germline V gene lookup returns CDR1 SEHNR and CDR2 FQNEAQ (reference sequence). The V and J ends lost 6 bases and 1 base respectively, with 9 bases between them. The DNA for the CDR3 is TGTGCCAGCAGAGCGGACTCGAACACTGAAGCTTTCTTT. It is translated as CASRADSNTEAFF.

This clonotype has at least ten counts. The V call is TRBV28, the J call TRBJ2-5; TRBD1 agrees at 8 bases. After removal of 5 bases from V and 5 bases from J, the junction contained 7 bases not matched to a gene. The CDR3 sequence is 14 residues long. Germline V gene data show CDR1 as MDHEN and CDR2 as SYDVKM. CDR3 amino acids: CASSPWTGRETQYF. In DNA, the CDR3 is TGTGCCAGCAGTCCTTGGACAGGGCGGGAGACCCAGTACTTC.

This clonotype was seen many times. V gene TRBV19 combines with J gene TRBJ2-7; tentatively, D is TRBD1 (6 bases). V was shortened by 10 bases and J by 1 base, with 17 bases between the two germline ends. Germline V gene sequence: CDR1 LNHDA, CDR2 SQIVND (reference sequence). This CDR3 has 14 residues. The CDR3 nucleotides read TGTGCCACCAGCCAGGGGCGACTTTCCTACGAGCAGTACTTC. It is translated as CATSQGRLSYEQYF.

This clonotype was found a few times. The genes are TRBV27 and TRBJ2-3, with D possibly TRBD1 on 5 matching bases. The CDR3 covers 14 residues. Germline loops: CDR1 MNHEY, CDR2 SMNVEV (reference sequence). The V gene lost 6 bases and the J gene lost 0 bases, with 10 bases spanning the gap. Here the CDR3 reads CASRPQGSTDTQYF. As DNA, the CDR3 is TGTGCCAGCAGACCCCAGGGAAGCACAGATACGCAGTATTTT.

This clonotype was counted at least ten times. CDR3 sequence: CASSPRIAQTQYF. CDR3 bases: TGTGCCAGCAGTCCCAGAATCGCGCAGACCCAGTACTTC. This chain joins TRBV25-1 and TRBJ2-5; D uncertain. The V gene lost 5 bases and the J gene lost 6 bases, with 13 bases spanning the gap. The germline CDR1 and CDR2 sequences are MGHDK and SYGVNS. The CDR3 consists of 13 residues. The full variable domain, with the rest looked up from reference TRBV25-1 and TRBJ2-5, is EADIYQTPRYLVIGTGKKITLECSQTMGHDKMYWYQQDPGMELHLIHYSYGVNSTEKGDLSSESTVSRIRTEHFPLTLESARPSHTSQYLCASSPRIAQTQYFGPGTRLLVL.

This clonotype was seen only a few times. Given a much more abundant clone one base away, this may be a read error. No conserved phenylalanine or tryptophan is present at the end of the CDR3, so a read error is the likely explanation. This rearrangement joins TRBV12-3 or TRBV12-4 to TRBJ1-6; D not resolved. The CDR3 is made up of 13 amino acids. V dropped 7 bases and J dropped 6 bases, with 10 bases sitting between them. Written as DNA, the CDR3 is TGTGCCAGCACCCCCGTTCTTAATTCACCCCTCCACCTT. Its protein is CASTPVLNSPLHL.

The table lists this clonotype with a few counts. V is TRBV6-5 and J is TRBJ2-7; D is possibly TRBD2 (6 bases). Germline V lookup: CDR1 MNHEY, CDR2 SVGAGI. CDR3 length: 14 amino acids. Trimming cost V 4 bases and J 4 bases, with 14 bases left between them. The CDR3 region is CASSLEGTSYEQYF. The CDR3 coding sequence is TGTGCCAGCAGTTTGGAGGGGACGAGTTACGAGCAGTACTTC.

The rearrangement joins TRBV27 to TRBJ2-1, with TRBD2 as a possible D gene (6 bases). V lost 2 bases and J 3 bases, leaving 11 bases between the germline ends. Per the germline V gene, CDR1 is MNHEY and CDR2 is SMNVEV (reference sequence). This CDR3 comprises 15 residues. The CDR3 coding sequence is TGTGCCAGCAGTTTACGAGGGGACTTCTACAATGAGCAGTTCTTC. As protein: CASSLRGDFYNEQFF.

CDR3 nucleotide sequence: TGTGCCAGCAGCTTAACCAGGACAGGGGGCCGCCGTGTATATTTT. Translated, it gives CASSLTRTGGRRVYF. The chain links TRBV7-3 to TRBJ1-3; 11 nucleotides align to TRBD1. CDR1 is SGHTA and CDR2 is FQGTGA in the germline V gene. This CDR3 is built from 15 residues. The ends lost 0 bases at V and 14 bases at J; junction bases unmatched: 9.

This clonotype was seen more than once but under ten times. The V and J genes are TRBV7-3 and TRBJ2-5; a possible D gene is TRBD1 (5 bases). The V gene lost 0 bases and the J gene lost 5 bases, with 13 bases spanning the gap. Germline CDR1 SGHTA, CDR2 FQGTGA. CDR3 length equals 15 residues. CDR3 loop: CASSLTGLISETQYF. Here the CDR3 DNA reads TGTGCCAGCAGCTTAACGGGGCTCATCTCGGAGACCCAGTACTTC.

This clonotype was counted at least ten times. This rearrangement joins TRBV28 to TRBJ2-7; 9 nucleotides align to TRBD1. V dropped 3 bases and J dropped 1; count of bases not matched to a gene: 7. This CDR3 has 16 residues. In germline, CDR1 is MDHEN, CDR2 SYDVKM. CDR3 protein: CASSFYATGGSYEQYF. The CDR3, as DNA: TGTGCCAGCAGTTTTTATGCGACAGGGGGGTCCTACGAGCAGTACTTC.

This clonotype was seen a few times. The genes are TRBV3-1 and TRBJ2-7; D is unclear. Trimming took 0 bases from V and 2 from J, leaving 14 bases between them. Germline V gene lookup returns CDR1 LGHDT and CDR2 YNNKEL (reference sequence). The CDR3 totals 16 residues. CDR3 residues: CASSQDIGPYPYEQYF. Written as DNA, the CDR3 is TGTGCCAGCAGCCAAGATATCGGGCCGTATCCCTACGAGCAGTACTTC.

This clonotype was detected ten times or more. The chain employs TRBV2 and TRBJ1-2, with D tentatively TRBD1 (6 bases). Trimming left V 7 bases short and J 0 bases short, with 15 bases between. Germline values: CDR1 SNHLY, CDR2 FYNNEI. The CDR3 sequence is 15 residues long. The CDR3 region has the DNA TGTGCCAGCAAGAGACAGGAGGGTACTAACTATGGCTACACCTTC. As protein: CASKRQEGTNYGYTF.

This clonotype came up many times. The genes are TRBV6-5 and TRBJ1-2; no definite D call. The length of the CDR3 is 16 residues. Germline CDR1 reads MNHEY; CDR2 reads SVGAGI. V gave up 2 bases and J gave up 1 base, with 14 bases separating them. CDR3 bases: TGTGCCAGCAGTTACCTTTCAGGACGTGATAACTATGGCTACACCTTC. Its translation is CASSYLSGRDNYGYTF.

The chain joins TRBV13 to TRBJ2-1; 12 bases agree with TRBD2. The V gene's germline CDR1 is PRHDT and CDR2 FYEKMQ (reference sequence). The CDR3 contains 17 residues. V lost 3 bases, J lost 3 bases, and 6 bases stayed unmatched. The CDR3, as DNA: TGTGCCAGCAGCTTTTGGACTAGCGGGGACCTCTACAATGAGCAGTTCTTC. Its protein product is CASSFWTSGDLYNEQFF.

This clonotype was recorded at least ten times. The gene calls are TRBV10-2 and TRBJ2-5, with a tentative D call TRBD2 (5 bases). V lost 8 bases and J lost 3, with 13 bases in between. This CDR3 comprises 13 residues. Germline V gives CDR1 WSHSY, CDR2 SAAADI. The chain's CDR3 is CASQRSGKETQYF. In DNA form, the CDR3 reads TGCGCCAGCCAAAGAAGCGGTAAAGAGACCCAGTACTTC.

This clonotype was detected many times. This sequence joins TRBV28 and TRBJ1-2; no reliable D call. Germline V lookup: CDR1 MDHEN, CDR2 SYDVKM. Between the trimmed V and J ends, which lost 2 bases and 0 bases, there was a span of 22 bases. The CDR3 extends over 19 amino acids. DNA of the CDR3: TGTGCCAGCAGTTTAGGGCCAGGAAGGTTTCCCGACCCTAACTATGGCTACACCTTC. Translated: CASSLGPGRFPDPNYGYTF.